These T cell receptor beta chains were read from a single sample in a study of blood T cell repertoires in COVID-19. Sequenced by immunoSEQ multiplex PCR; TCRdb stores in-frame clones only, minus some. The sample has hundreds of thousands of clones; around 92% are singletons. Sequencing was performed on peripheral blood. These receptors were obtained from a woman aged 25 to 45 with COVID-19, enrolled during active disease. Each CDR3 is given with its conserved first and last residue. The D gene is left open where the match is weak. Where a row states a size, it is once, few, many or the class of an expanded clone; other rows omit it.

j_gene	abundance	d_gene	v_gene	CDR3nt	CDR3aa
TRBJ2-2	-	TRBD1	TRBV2	TGTGCCAGCAGGCTGGGACAGGGGAGAGAAGGGGAGCTGTTTTTT	CASRLGQGREGELFF
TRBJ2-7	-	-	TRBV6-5	TGTGCCAGCAGCTACCGGGAACGGGCCTACGAGCAGTACTTC	CASSYRERAYEQYF
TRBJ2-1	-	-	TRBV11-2	TGTGCCAGCAGCTTAGTGGGGAGCTACAATGAGCAGTTCTTC	CASSLVGSYNEQFF
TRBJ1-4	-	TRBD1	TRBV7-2	TGTGCCAGCAGCTTAGACGGACAGGGGGCTACTAATGAAAAACTGTTTTTT	CASSLDGQGATNEKLFF
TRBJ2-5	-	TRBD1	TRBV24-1	TGTGCCACCAGTGATTTTATTACAGGGGGGAAGACCCAGTACTTC	CATSDFITGGKTQYF
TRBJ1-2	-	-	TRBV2	TGTGCCAGCAGCGGGTTTGGATATGGCTACACCTTC	CASSGFGYGYTF
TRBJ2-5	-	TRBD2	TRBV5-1	TGCGCCAGCAGCTTGTGGGGGACTAGCGGGGAAAGGGAGACCCAGTACTTC	CASSLWGTSGERETQYF
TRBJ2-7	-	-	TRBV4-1	TGCGCCAGCAGCCCGTACCCGCAGGTCTGGGAGCAGTACTTC	CASSPYPQVWEQYF
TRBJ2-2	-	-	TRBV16	TGTGCCAGCAGCGTAACCGGGGAGCTGTTTTTT	CASSVTGELFF
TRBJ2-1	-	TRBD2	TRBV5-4	TGTGCCAGCAGCGCGACGGGACTATACAATGAGCAGTTCTTC	CASSATGLYNEQFF
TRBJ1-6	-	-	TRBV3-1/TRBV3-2	TGTGCCAGCAGCCCGCAATGGGGGGTGCGTACTAATTCACCCCTCCACTTT	CASSPQWGVRTNSPLHF
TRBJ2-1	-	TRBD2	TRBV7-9	TGTGCCAGCAGCCATACTAGCGGGGGCCGAAGCTCCTACAATGAGCAGTTCTTC	CASSHTSGGRSSYNEQFF
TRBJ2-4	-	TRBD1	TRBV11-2	TGTGCCAGCAGCTTGACAGGGGGCAAAAACATTCAGTACTTC	CASSLTGGKNIQYF
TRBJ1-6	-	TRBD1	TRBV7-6	TGTGCCAGCAGCTGGGACAGCTCCTATAATTCACCCCTCCACTTT	CASSWDSSYNSPLHF
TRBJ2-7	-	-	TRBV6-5	TGTGCCAGCAGTTTCTCCTGGGACTCCCTACCCTACGAGCAGTACTTC	CASSFSWDSLPYEQYF
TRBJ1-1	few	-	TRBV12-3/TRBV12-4	TGTGCCAGCAGTTTATTGAGGAACACTGAAGCTTTCTTT	CASSLLRNTEAFF
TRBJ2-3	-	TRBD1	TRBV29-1	TGCAGCGTTGGAGGTGGTTGGACAGGGGGTAGTGCAGATACGCAGTATTTT	CSVGGGWTGGSADTQYF
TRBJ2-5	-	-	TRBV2	TGTGCCAGCAGTGGACGCGGAGGGCGTGGGGAGACCCAGTACTTC	CASSGRGGRGETQYF
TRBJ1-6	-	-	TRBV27	TGTGCCAGCACTTCCCAGGGTACTAATTCACCCCTCCACTTT	CASTSQGTNSPLHF
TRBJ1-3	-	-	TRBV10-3	TGTGCCATCAGTGTTTCGGGGGGGTACACCATATATTTT	CAISVSGGYTIYF
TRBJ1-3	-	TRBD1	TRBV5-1	TGCGCCAGCAGCTTGGGGGGGCGACAGGGCGCTGGAAACACCATATATTTT	CASSLGGRQGAGNTIYF
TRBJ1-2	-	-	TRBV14	TGTGCCAGCAGCCAATACCACAGGGAAGGCTACACCTTC	CASSQYHREGYTF
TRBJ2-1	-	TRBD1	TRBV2	TGTGCCAGCAGCACCGGGACAGGGAGGTTGAATGAGCAGTTCTTC	CASSTGTGRLNEQFF
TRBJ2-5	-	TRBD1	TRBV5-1	TGCGCCAGCAGCTTAACCGGGACAGGGGAGGAGACCCAGTACTTC	CASSLTGTGEETQYF
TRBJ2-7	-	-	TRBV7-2	TGTGCCAGCAGCTTAGTCGAGGAAGGTACCTACGAGCAGTACTTC	CASSLVEEGTYEQYF
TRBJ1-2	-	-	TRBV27	TGTGCCAGCAGGTCCTCGGGAGGCTACACCTTC	CASRSSGGYTF
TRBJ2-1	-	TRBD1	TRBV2	TGTGCCAGCAGTGGAGAACCGGGACAGGGGAACCCGGAGCAGTTCTTC	CASSGEPGQGNPEQFF
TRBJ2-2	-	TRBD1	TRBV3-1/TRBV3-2	TGTGCCAGCAGCCAGAGAACAGGGGCCGGGGAGCTGTTTTTT	CASSQRTGAGELFF
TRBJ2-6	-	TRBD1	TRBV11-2	TGTGCCAGCAGCTCGTGGACAGGGGCCGGGGCCAACGTCCTGACTTTC	CASSSWTGAGANVLTF
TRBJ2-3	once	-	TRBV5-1	TGCGCCAGCAGCTTACTCCCTACTAGCACAGATACGCAGTATTTT	CASSLLPTSTDTQYF
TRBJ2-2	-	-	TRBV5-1	TGCGCCAGCAGCTTGGAGGGGAAAGGGGTTACGAACACCGGGGAGCTGTTTTTT	CASSLEGKGVTNTGELFF
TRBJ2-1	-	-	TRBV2	TGTGCCAGCGGGACTGGCTCCTACAATGAGCAGTTCTTC	CASGTGSYNEQFF
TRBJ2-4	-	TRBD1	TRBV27	TGTGCCAGCAGTGCCCGGACAGGGGGCGCGAACATTCAGTACTTC	CASSARTGGANIQYF
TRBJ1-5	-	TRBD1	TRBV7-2	TGTGCCAGCAGCTTAGCGGGACAGGGGGGTTTTAGGCAGCCCCAGCATTTT	CASSLAGQGGFRQPQHF
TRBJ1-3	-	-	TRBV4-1	TGCGCCAGCAGCCAAGATTTGGAGGGCACCATATATTTT	CASSQDLEGTIYF
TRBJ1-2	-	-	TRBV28	TGTGCCAGCAGTAACCCTCGGGGCTACACCTTC	CASSNPRGYTF
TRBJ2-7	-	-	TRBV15	TGTGCCACCAGCAGAGATGGGCGGGGCGGGAACGAGCAGTACTTC	CATSRDGRGGNEQYF
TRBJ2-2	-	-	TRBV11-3	TGTGCCAGCAGTCGGACAGACACCGGGGAGCTGTTTTTT	CASSRTDTGELFF
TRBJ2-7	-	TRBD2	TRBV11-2	TGTGCCAGCAGTCATGGACTAGCGGGGGCCACCTACGAGCAGTACTTC	CASSHGLAGATYEQYF
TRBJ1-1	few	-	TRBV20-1	TGCAGTGACCCGATCGGCACTGAAGCTTTCTTT	CSDPIGTEAFF
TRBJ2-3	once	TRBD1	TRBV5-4	TGTGCCAGCAGCGAACGGACAGGGTCAGATACGCAGTATTTT	CASSERTGSDTQYF
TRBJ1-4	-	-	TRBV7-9	TGTGCCAGCAGCTTTGCCGGGGATTGGGAAAAACTGTTTTTT	CASSFAGDWEKLFF
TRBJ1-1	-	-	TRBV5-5	TGTGCCAGCAGCAGGGGGAGTGGCACTGAAGCTTTCTTT	CASSRGSGTEAFF
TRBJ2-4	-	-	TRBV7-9	TGTGCCAGCAGCTTTCTGCACCTTGAGGCCAAAAACATTCAGTACTTC	CASSFLHLEAKNIQYF
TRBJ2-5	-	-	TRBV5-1	TGCGCCAGCAGCTTGCCTTTCCAAGAGACCCAGTACTTC	CASSLPFQETQYF
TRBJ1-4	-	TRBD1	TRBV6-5	TGTGCCAGCAGATCTACAGGGGGACTTGAAAAACTGTTTTTT	CASRSTGGLEKLFF